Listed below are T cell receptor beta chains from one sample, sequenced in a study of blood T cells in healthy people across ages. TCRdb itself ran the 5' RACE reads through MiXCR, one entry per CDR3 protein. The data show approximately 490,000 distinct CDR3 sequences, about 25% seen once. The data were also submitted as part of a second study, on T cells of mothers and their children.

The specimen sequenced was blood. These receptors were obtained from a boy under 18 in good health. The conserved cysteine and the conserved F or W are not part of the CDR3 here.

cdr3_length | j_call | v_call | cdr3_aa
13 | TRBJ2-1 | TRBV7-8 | ASSLMGGTYNEQF
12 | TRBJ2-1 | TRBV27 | ASSLDRSYNEQF
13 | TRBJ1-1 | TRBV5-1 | ASSLTTGSSTEAF
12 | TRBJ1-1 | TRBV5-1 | ASSLAKGGTEAF
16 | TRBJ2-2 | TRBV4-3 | ASSQDVGARRPTGELF
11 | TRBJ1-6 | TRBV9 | ASSVEYNSPLH
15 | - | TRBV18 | ASSSPGLATESYEQY
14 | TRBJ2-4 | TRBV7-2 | ASSSATGLAKNIQY
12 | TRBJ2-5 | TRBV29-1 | SVVIAGIQETQY
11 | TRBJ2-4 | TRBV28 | ATRQGSKNIQY
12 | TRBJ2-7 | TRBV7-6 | ASSLVTESYEQY
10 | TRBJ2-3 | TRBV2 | ASSEATDTQY
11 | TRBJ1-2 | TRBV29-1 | SVESTGVYGYT
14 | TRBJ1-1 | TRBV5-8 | ASSLAGGPMNTEAF
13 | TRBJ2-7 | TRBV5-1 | ASSLGHTETYEQY
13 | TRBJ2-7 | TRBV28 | ASSTDRGHLNEQY
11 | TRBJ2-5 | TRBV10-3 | AISELSRETQY
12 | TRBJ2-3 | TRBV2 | ASSVQGITDTQY
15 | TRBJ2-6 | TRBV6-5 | ASSYVPGSSGANVLT
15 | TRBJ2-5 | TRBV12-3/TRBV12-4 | ASSFELAGGPRETQY
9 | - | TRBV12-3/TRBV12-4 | ASSSPNEQF
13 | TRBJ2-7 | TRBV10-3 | AISAGTRGSYEQY
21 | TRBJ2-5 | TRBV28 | ASSIILRPRQGRRKPHQETQY
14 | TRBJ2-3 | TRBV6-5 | ASSYGGQAYTDTQY
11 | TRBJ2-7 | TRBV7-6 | ASSPFSSYEQY
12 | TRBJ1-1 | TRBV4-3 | ASSQASYNTEAF
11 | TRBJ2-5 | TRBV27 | ASRDGGLETQY
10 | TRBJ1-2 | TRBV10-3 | AISNRVGGYT
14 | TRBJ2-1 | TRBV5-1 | ASSSWGDRGLGEQF
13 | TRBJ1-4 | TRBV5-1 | ASSLVAALNEKLF
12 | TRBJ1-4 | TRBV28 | ASSWGGRTEKLF
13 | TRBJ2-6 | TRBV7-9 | ASSFGGAGANVLT
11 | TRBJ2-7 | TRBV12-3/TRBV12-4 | ASSPDSIYEQY
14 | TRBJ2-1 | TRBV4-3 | ANSLRQGLTYNEQF
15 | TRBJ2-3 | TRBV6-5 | ASSYSRTSGSTDTQY
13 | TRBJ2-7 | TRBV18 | ASSPPRTGEDEQY
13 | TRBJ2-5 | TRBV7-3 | ASSLLAGTQETQY
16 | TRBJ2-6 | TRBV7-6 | ASSSGPGTSSGANVLT
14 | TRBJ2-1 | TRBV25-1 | ASSDLASGINNEQF
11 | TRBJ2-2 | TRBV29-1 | SVVGANTGELF
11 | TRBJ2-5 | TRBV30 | AWSVSSQETQY
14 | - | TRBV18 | ASSQRTGVNDNEQF
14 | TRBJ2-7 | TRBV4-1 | ASSQEIEASYYEQY
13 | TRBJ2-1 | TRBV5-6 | ASSLVLAGGGEQF
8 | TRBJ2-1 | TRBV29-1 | SVEWNEQF
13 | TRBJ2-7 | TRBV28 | ASRPDRGLDYEQY
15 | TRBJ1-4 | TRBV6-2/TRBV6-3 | ASSYSPRDANNEKLF
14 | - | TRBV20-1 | SARAQGLAGGREQF
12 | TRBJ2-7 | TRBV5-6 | ASSRLDKSYEQY
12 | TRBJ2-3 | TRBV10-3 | AISERGREDTQY
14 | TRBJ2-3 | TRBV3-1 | VSSPLPGAGTDTQY
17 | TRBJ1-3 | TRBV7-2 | ASSVSGTGAKYSGNTIY
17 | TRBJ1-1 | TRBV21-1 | TSSNPGAGRQGWNTEAF
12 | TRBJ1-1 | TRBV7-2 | ASSPEGWWTEAF